These T cell receptor beta chains were read from a single sample in a study of T cell repertoires in cytomegalovirus infection. Their target antigens are unknown. TCRdb re-derived calls from the reads in MiXCR, one entry per CDR3 protein. The sample holds hundreds of thousands of distinct CDR3 sequences, 33% seen once. The sample consisted of cultured PBMCs, taken from culture after CMV antigen stimulation. The receptors stem from a human donor in good health (CMV status not recorded). Some clones in this sample may be carry-over from other donors' samples. CDR3s include the opening cysteine and the closing phenylalanine or tryptophan. A D gene is named only where the DNA matches it firmly. Clone size is shown for a subset of rows, as once, few, many or a class of expanded clone.

TRBV7-2	TRBJ2-7	.	TRBD2	18	CASSLTSVSSGSIYEQYF	TGTGCCAGCAGCTTAACTTCGGTCAGTAGCGGGAGCATCTACGAGCAGTACTTC
TRBV4-1	TRBJ2-7	.	TRBD2	15	CASSPSGTSGYEQYF	TGCGCCAGCAGTCCTTCCGGGACTAGCGGCTACGAGCAGTACTTC
TRBV29-1	TRBJ2-1	.	.	13	CSVRGRNYNEQFF	TGCAGCGTTCGGGGACGGAACTACAATGAGCAGTTCTTC
TRBV7-9	TRBJ1-2	few	.	17	CASSFRDTRRWSYGYTF	TGTGCCAGCAGCTTCCGGGACACCCGTCGTTGGTCCTATGGCTACACCTTC
TRBV28	TRBJ2-7	.	.	13	CASSKAPVYEQYF	TGTGCCAGCAGTAAAGCCCCCGTCTACGAGCAGTACTTC
TRBV28	TRBJ1-3	.	.	14	CASSTVEGARTIYF	TGTGCCAGCAGTACCGTAGAAGGGGCGCGCACCATATATTTT
TRBV6-6	TRBJ1-6	few	.	17	CASTLRAGRQVLSPLHF	TGTGCCAGCACCCTCAGGGCCGGGAGACAGGTTCTTTCACCCCTCCACTTT
TRBV6-2/TRBV6-3	TRBJ2-2	few	.	13	CASGAVNTGELFF	TGTGCCAGCGGAGCGGTTAACACCGGGGAGCTGTTTTTT
TRBV6-8	TRBJ1-2	once	.	13	CASRPWGNYSYTF	TGTGCCAGCAGACCGTGGGGGAACTATAGCTACACCTTC
TRBV19	TRBJ2-7	.	.	14	CATRRAGPHYEQYF	TGTGCCACCCGCAGGGCGGGACCCCACTACGAGCAGTACTTC
TRBV27	TRBJ2-4	few	TRBD2	16	CASSSLPGGRKNIQYF	TGTGCCAGCAGTTCCCTCCCGGGAGGGAGAAAAAACATTCAGTACTTC
TRBV12-3/TRBV12-4	TRBJ1-6	.	TRBD1	15	CASSQQGQGYSPLHF	TGTGCCAGCAGTCAACAGGGACAGGGCTATTCACCCCTCCACTTT
TRBV10-3	TRBJ2-1	few	.	13	CAAIKAGGVEQFF	TGTGCCGCCATCAAAGCGGGCGGCGTAGAGCAGTTCTTC
TRBV19	TRBJ2-7	.	TRBD2	14	CASSSSAGVHEQYF	TGTGCCAGTAGTTCGTCAGCGGGAGTCCACGAGCAGTACTTC
TRBV7-6	TRBJ1-1	many	.	15	CASSFSYSRETEAFF	TGTGCCAGCAGCTTTAGTTACAGTCGGGAGACTGAAGCTTTCTTT
TRBV7-2	TRBJ2-3	many	.	13	CASSFGLTDTQYF	TGTGCCAGCAGCTTCGGACTCACAGATACGCAGTATTTT
TRBV7-2	TRBJ2-1	.	.	14	CTSSRPLQGNEQFF	TGTACCAGCAGCCGACCCCTCCAGGGGAATGAGCAGTTCTTC
TRBV12-3/TRBV12-4	TRBJ1-1	few	.	10	CASSAVGAFF	TGTGCCAGCAGTGCCGTCGGAGCTTTCTTT
TRBV5-1	TRBJ1-3	few	.	15	CASSFGRDSGNTIYF	TGCGCCAGCAGCTTTGGCAGGGACTCTGGAAACACCATATATTTT
TRBV7-9	TRBJ2-1	few	TRBD2	13	CASSPGGPNEQFF	TGTGCCAGCAGCCCGGGGGGGCCCAATGAGCAGTTCTTC
TRBV12-3/TRBV12-4	TRBJ1-5	many	.	15	CASSFGDGANQPQHF	TGTGCCAGCAGTTTCGGGGACGGAGCTAATCAGCCCCAGCATTTT
TRBV7-6	TRBJ2-3	.	.	15	CASSPGGPSADTQYF	TGTGCCAGCAGCCCCGGGGGCCCCAGCGCAGATACGCAGTATTTT
TRBV28	TRBJ2-1	.	TRBD2	16	CASSRTTSGGASEQFF	TGTGCCAGCAGCCGAACGACTAGCGGGGGGGCAAGTGAGCAGTTCTTC
TRBV19	TRBJ1-2	.	.	14	CASSIVSTDYGYTF	TGTGCCAGTAGTATAGTGTCTACAGACTATGGCTACACCTTC
TRBV28	TRBJ1-5	.	.	14	CAAQGGGTNQPQHF	TGTGCCGCCCAGGGTGGGGGTACCAATCAGCCCCAGCATTTT
TRBV29-1	TRBJ2-1	few	.	13	CSVEDPRYNEQFF	TGCAGCGTTGAAGATCCCAGGTACAATGAGCAGTTCTTC
TRBV7-2	TRBJ2-3	.	.	14	CASRLRVATDTQYF	TGTGCCAGCAGGCTCCGGGTAGCCACAGATACGCAGTATTTT
TRBV28	TRBJ2-7	.	TRBD1	15	CASLRSGTVTYEQYF	TGTGCCAGCCTACGATCCGGGACAGTTACCTACGAGCAGTACTTC
TRBV14	TRBJ2-1	.	.	16	CASSRILAEGYNEQFF	TGTGCCAGCAGCCGAATCTTAGCGGAGGGATACAATGAGCAGTTCTTC
TRBV7-9	TRBJ2-7	.	TRBD1	14	CASSFSGTDYEQYF	TGTGCCAGCAGCTTTTCCGGGACAGACTACGAGCAGTACTTC
TRBV2	TRBJ2-7	.	TRBD1	14	CASSEDRVSYEQYF	TGTGCCAGCAGTGAGGACAGGGTTTCCTACGAGCAGTACTTC
TRBV12-3/TRBV12-4	TRBJ2-2	.	.	15	CASSFGLADTGELFF	TGTGCCAGCAGTTTCGGCTTAGCGGACACCGGGGAGCTGTTTTTT
TRBV6-5	TRBJ2-1	.	.	14	CASSYSPGDPQWFF	TGTGCCAGCAGTTACTCTCCGGGGGACCCGCAATGGTTCTTC
TRBV12-5	TRBJ1-6	.	.	15	CASGLVWRYNSPLHF	TGTGCTAGTGGTTTGGTTTGGAGATATAATTCACCCCTCCACTTT
TRBV6-4	TRBJ2-3	few	TRBD2	15	CASSAGGGLTDTQYF	TGTGCCAGCAGTGCCGGCGGGGGGCTAACAGATACGCAGTATTTT
TRBV5-6	TRBJ2-1	.	.	15	CASSPVGRRDGEQFF	TGTGCCAGCAGCCCCGTTGGCCGACGGGATGGTGAGCAGTTCTTC
TRBV14	TRBJ2-3	.	.	13	CASSPVSWSPQYF	TGTGCCAGCAGCCCAGTATCCTGGTCTCCGCAGTATTTT
TRBV10-3	TRBJ2-5	few	TRBD1	13	CATWDSNGETQYF	TGTGCCACCTGGGACAGTAACGGAGAGACCCAGTACTTC
TRBV5-1	TRBJ1-1	.	TRBD1	16	CASSLTGGVANTEAFF	TGCGCCAGCAGCTTGACAGGGGGCGTCGCGAACACTGAAGCTTTCTTT
TRBV11-3	TRBJ2-3	.	.	14	CASSTGPSTDTQYF	TGTGCCAGCAGCACGGGACCAAGCACAGATACGCAGTATTTT
TRBV15	TRBJ1-5	.	.	14	CATSTGTVNQPQHF	TGTGCCACCAGTACCGGGACGGTCAATCAGCCCCAGCATTTT